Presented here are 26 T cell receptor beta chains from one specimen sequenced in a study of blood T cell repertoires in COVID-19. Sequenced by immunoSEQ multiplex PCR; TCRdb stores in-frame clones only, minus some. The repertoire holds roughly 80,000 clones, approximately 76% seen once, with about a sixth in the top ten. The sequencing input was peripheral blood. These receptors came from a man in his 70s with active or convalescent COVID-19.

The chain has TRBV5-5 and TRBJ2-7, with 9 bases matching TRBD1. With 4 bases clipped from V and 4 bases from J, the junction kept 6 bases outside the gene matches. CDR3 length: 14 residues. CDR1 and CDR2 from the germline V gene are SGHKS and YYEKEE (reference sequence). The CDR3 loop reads CASSPDRGFYEQYF. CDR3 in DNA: TGTGCCAGCAGCCCGGACAGGGGTTTTTACGAGCAGTACTTC.

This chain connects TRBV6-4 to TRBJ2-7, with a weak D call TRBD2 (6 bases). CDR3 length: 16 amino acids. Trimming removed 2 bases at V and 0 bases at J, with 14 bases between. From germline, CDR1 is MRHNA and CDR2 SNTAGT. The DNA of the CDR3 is TGTGCCAGCAGTGACGACGGAGGGGCAGCCTCCTACGAGCAGTACTTC. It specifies CASSDDGGAASYEQYF.

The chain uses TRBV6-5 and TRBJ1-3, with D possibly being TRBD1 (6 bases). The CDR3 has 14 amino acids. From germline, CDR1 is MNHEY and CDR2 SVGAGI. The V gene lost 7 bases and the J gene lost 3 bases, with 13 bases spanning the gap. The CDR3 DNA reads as TGTGCCAGCATCAGGGGTATGAATGGAAACACCATATATTTT. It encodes CASIRGMNGNTIYF.

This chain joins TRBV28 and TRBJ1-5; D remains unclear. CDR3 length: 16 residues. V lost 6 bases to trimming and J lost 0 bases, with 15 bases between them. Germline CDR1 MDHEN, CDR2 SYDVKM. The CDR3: CASSLSTGYSNQPQHF. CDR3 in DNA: TGTGCCAGCAGCCTCTCGACGGGATATAGCAATCAGCCCCAGCATTTT.

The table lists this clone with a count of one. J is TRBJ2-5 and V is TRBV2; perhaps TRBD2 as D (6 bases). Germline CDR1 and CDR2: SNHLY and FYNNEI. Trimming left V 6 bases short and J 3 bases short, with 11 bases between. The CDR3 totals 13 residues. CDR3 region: CASSAGGEETQYF. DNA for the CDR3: TGTGCCAGCAGCGCCGGAGGGGAAGAGACCCAGTACTTC.

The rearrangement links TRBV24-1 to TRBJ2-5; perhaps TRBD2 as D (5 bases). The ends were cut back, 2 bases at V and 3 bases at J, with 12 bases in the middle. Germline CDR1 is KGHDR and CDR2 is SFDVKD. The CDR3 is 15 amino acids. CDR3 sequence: CATSDWTSQKETQYF. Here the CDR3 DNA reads TGTGCCACCAGTGATTGGACTTCACAAAAAGAGACCCAGTACTTC.

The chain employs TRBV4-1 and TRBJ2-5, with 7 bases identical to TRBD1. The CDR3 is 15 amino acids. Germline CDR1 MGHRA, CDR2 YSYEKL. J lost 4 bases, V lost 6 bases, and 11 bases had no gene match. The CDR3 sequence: CASRRTGAVGETQYF. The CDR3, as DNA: TGCGCCAGCAGACGCACAGGGGCGGTTGGAGAGACCCAGTACTTC.

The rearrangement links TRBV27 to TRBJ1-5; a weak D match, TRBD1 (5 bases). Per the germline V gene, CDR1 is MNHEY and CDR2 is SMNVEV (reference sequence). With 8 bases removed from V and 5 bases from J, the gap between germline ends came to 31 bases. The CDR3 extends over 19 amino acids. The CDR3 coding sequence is TGTGCCAGCGGGGGTGGGCGCGGGAGGGAGGGTTCGGGTCATCAGCCCCAGCATTTT. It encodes CASGGGRGREGSGHQPQHF.

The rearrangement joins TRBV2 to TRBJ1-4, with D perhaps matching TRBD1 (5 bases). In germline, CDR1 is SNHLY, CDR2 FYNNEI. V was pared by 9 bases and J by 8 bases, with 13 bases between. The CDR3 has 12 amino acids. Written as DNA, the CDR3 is TGTGCCAGTTCCGGGGGAAGCGAAAAACTGTTTTTT. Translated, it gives CASSGGSEKLFF.

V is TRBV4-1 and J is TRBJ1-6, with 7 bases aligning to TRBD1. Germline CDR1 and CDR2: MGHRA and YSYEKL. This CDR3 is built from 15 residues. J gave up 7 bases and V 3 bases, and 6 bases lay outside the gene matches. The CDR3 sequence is CASSQTRQGNSPLHF. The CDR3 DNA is TGCGCCAGCAGCCAGACGAGACAGGGAAATTCACCCCTCCACTTT.

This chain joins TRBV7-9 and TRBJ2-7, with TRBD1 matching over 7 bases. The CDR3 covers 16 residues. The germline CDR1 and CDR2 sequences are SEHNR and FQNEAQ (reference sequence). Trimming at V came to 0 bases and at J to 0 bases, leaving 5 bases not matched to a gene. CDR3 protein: CASSLAGTASSYEQYF. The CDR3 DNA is TGTGCCAGCAGCTTAGCAGGGACAGCCAGCTCCTACGAGCAGTACTTC. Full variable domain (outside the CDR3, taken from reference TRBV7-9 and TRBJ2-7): DTGVSQNPRHKITKRGQNVTFRCDPISEHNRLYWYRQTLGQGPEFLTYFQNEAQLEKSRLLSDRFSAERPKGSFSTLEIQRTEQGDSAMYLCASSLAGTASSYEQYFGPGTRLTVT.

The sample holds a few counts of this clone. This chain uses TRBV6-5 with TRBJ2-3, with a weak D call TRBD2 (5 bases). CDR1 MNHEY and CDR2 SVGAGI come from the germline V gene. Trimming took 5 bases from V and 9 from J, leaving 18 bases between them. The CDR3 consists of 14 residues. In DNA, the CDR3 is TGTGCCAGCAGTCCCGACTATCTGGAAGGAACGCAGTATTTT. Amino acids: CASSPDYLEGTQYF.

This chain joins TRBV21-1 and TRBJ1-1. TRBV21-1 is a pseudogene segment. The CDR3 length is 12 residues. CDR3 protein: CATGCGNTEAFF. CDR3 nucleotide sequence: TGTGCCACCGGTTGCGGGAACACTGAAGCTTTCTTT.

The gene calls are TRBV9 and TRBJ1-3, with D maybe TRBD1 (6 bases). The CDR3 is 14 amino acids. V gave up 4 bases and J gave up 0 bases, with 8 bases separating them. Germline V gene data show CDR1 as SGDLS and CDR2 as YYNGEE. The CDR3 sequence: CASSSDSSGNTIYF. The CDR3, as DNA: TGTGCCAGCAGCTCGGACAGCTCTGGAAACACCATATATTTT. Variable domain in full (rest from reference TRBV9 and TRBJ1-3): DSGVTQTPKHLITATGQRVTLRCSPRSGDLSVYWYQQSLDQGLQFLIQYYNGEERAKGNILERFSAQQFPDLHSELNLSSLELGDSALYFCASSSDSSGNTIYFGEGSWLTVV.

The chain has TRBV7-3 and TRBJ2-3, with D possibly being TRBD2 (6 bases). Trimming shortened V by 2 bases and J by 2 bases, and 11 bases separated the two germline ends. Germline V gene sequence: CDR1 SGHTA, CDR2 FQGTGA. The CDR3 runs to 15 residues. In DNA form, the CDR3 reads TGTGCCAGCAGCTTAGCGGGGAGAAACACAGATACGCAGTATTTT. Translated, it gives CASSLAGRNTDTQYF.

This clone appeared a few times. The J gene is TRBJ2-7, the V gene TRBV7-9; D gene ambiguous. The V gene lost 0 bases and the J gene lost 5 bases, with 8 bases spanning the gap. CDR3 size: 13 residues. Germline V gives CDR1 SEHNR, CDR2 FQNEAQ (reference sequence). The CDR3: CASSLAAVNEQYF. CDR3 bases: TGTGCCAGCAGCTTAGCGGCGGTGAACGAGCAGTACTTC.

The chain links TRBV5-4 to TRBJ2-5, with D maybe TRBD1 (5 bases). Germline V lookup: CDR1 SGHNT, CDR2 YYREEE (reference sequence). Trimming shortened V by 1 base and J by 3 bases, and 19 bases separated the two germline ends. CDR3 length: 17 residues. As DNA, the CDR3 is TGTGCCAGCAGCTTGACCGGAAGGGGTAGGGCGAAAGAGACCCAGTACTTC. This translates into CASSLTGRGRAKETQYF.

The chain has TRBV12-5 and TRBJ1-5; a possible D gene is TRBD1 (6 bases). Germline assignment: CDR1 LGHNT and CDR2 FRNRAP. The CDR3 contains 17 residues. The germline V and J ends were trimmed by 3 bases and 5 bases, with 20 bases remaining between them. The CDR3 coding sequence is TGTGCTAGTGGTTTTCGGTCCCCTACAGGGTGGGATCAGCCCCAGCATTTT. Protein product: CASGFRSPTGWDQPQHF. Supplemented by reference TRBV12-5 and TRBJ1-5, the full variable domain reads DARVTQTPRHKVTEMGQEVTMRCQPILGHNTVFWYRQTMMQGLELLAYFRNRAPLDDSGMPKDRFSAEMPDATLATLKIQPSEPRDSAVYFCASGFRSPTGWDQPQHFGDGTRLSIL.

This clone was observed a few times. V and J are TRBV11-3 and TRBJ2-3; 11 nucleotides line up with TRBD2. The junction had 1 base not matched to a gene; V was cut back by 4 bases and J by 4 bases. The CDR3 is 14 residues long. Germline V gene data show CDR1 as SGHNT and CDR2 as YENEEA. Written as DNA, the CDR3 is TGTGCCAGCAGCTCTAGCGGGGGGCCAGATACGCAGTATTTT. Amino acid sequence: CASSSSGGPDTQYF.

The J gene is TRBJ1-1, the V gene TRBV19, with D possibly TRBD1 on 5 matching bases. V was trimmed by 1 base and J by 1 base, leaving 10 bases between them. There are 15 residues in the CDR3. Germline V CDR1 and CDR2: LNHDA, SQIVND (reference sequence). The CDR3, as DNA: TGTGCCAGTAGTATAGCCTCAGACAGGAACACTGAAGCTTTCTTT. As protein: CASSIASDRNTEAFF.

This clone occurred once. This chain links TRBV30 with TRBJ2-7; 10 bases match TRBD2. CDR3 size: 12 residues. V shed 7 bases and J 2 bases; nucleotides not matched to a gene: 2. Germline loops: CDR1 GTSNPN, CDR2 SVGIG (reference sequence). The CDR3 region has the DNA TGTGCCTCAACTAGCGGGGCCTACGAGCAGTACTTC. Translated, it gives CASTSGAYEQYF.

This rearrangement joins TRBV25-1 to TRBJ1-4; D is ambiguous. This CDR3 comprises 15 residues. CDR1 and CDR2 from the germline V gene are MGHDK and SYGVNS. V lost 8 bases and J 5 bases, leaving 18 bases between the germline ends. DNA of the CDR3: TGTGCCAGCTCCCGCCCCGGGTTAACGAATGAAAAACTGTTTTTT. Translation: CASSRPGLTNEKLFF. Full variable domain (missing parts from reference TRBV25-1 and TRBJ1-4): EADIYQTPRYLVIGTGKKITLECSQTMGHDKMYWYQQDPGMELHLIHYSYGVNSTEKGDLSSESTVSRIRTEHFPLTLESARPSHTSQYLCASSRPGLTNEKLFFGSGTQLSVL.

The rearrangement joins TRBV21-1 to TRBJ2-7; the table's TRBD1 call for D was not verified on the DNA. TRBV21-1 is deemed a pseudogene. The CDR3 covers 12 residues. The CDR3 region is CASSKTGSEQYF. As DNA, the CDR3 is TGTGCCAGCAGCAAAACAGGGAGCGAGCAGTACTTC.

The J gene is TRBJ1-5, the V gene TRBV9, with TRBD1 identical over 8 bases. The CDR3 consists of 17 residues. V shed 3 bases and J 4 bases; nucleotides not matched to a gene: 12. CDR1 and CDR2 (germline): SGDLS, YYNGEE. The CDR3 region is CASSETGVPFPNQPQHF. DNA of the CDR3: TGTGCCAGCAGCGAGACAGGGGTCCCATTCCCGAATCAGCCCCAGCATTTT.

The CDR3 DNA reads TGCAGCGTTGTGGCGGGCCCTAGGCACGAGCAGTACTTC. This translates into CSVVAGPRHEQYF. This chain links TRBV29-1 with TRBJ2-7, with D possibly matching TRBD2 (5 bases). The CDR3 runs to 13 residues. V lost 4 bases, J lost 5 bases, and 15 bases lay in between. Germline V CDR1 and CDR2: SQVTM, ANQGSEA.

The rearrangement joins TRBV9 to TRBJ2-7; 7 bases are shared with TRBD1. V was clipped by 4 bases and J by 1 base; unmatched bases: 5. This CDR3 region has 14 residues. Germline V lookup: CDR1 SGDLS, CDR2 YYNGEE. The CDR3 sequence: CASSNRDSSYEQYF. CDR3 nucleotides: TGTGCCAGCAGCAACCGGGACAGTTCCTACGAGCAGTACTTC.